This T cell receptor (beta chain) is from a study of molecular identifiers for immune sequencing clone quantification. One entry per CDR3 protein, called by TCRdb with MiXCR from the PCR reads. The data hold just under 650,000 distinct CDR3 sequences, with 20% observed a single time. Only one count was recorded for this clonotype. A much more abundant neighbour one base away suggests this may be a read error. This CDR3 is 15 amino acids long. Trimming stripped 6 bases from V and 0 bases from J, with 16 bases between. Germline V CDR1 and CDR2: SGHRS, YFSETQ. This clonotype was sampled from a human donor in good health. Some libraries in this study had Jurkat cell RNA spiked in. The chain joins TRBV5-1 to TRBJ2-7, with a weak D call TRBD2 (7 bases). Sequencing was performed on naive CD8+ T cells from blood, with Jurkat cell RNA spiked in. As for subset: FACS-sorted CD8+CD4-CCR7+CD45RA+ naive T cells. This CDR3 is CASTHWGGGSYEQYF. CDR3 in DNA: TGCGCCAGCACGCACTGGGGGGGCGGCTCCTACGAGCAGTACTTC.